This T cell receptor (beta chain) was sequenced in a study of shared clonotypes between healthy human individuals. Only Caucasian adults living in Nashville, Tennessee made up the donor group. PCR replicates performed on unsorted PBMC used roughly 320 ng DNA, around 33,000 T cell genomes. Clones were sequenced by immunoSEQ multiplex PCR, and TCRdb holds only the in-frame ones, with some missing. The repertoire includes about 530,000 clones, over 60% of them detected once, and approximately 12% sits in the top ten. CDR1 is SGHAT, CDR2 FQNNGV, per germline. Trimming took 4 bases from V and 5 from J, leaving 11 bases between them. The CDR3 contains 13 residues.

Sequencing was done on a sample of PBMCs. The chain has TRBV11-2 and TRBJ2-5; D might be TRBD2 (5 bases). This sequence was found in a woman aged 40 to 49 in good health. Some clones in this sample may be carry-over from other donors' samples. CDR3 DNA sequence: TGTGCCAGCAGCTCGGGGTTTTGGGAGACCCAGTACTTC. It is translated as CASSSGFWETQYF.